This TCR beta chain was observed in a study of T cell repertoires in cytomegalovirus infection. Looking at the study overall: A matching HLA type, together with CMV infection, was signaled by public TCR beta signatures. Findings and limits, study-wide: Using cumulative public TCR beta family frequency, the authors identified those who carried CMV together with the relevant HLA. HLA-C-restricted, CMV-specific TCR beta clonotypes were dominant ex vivo.

Germline CDR1 and CDR2: SGHTA and FQGNSA. The CDR3 spans 20 residues. V trimming: 5 bases; J trimming: 0 bases; junction bases outside the gene matches: 12. Using its own MiXCR run on the reads, TCRdb lists one record per CDR3 protein. The repertoire holds fewer than 1,000,000 distinct CDR3 sequences, with approximately 33% as singletons. As regards this clonotype: The antigen remains undetermined.

The source material was cultured CD8+ T cells from PBMCs, sampled from culture after CMV antigen stimulation. The rearrangement links TRBV7-2 to TRBJ2-1, with 14 bases lining up with TRBD2. This TCR was recovered from a human donor in good health (CMV status not recorded). Some clones in this sample may be carry-over from other donors' samples. The CDR3 sequence: CASSGFGTSGGVSSYNEQFF. The DNA for the CDR3 is TGTGCCAGCAGCGGTTTCGGGACTAGCGGGGGCGTAAGCTCCTACAATGAGCAGTTCTTC.